This entry lists 32 T cell receptor beta chains sequenced from one sample in a study of T cell changes during pregnancy in multiple sclerosis. TCRdb's table, derived via immunoSEQ multiplex PCR, lists solely in-frame clones and lacks some. The sample has tens of thousands of clones, about 88% seen once. Sequences were derived from peripheral blood, sampled in the third trimester of pregnancy. The source is a female donor in good health, enrolled as a control in a pregnancy study.

V and J are TRBV5-4 and TRBJ1-1; 8 bases agree with TRBD1. The length of the CDR3 is 14 residues. V shed 2 bases, J shed 4 bases, and the junction held 4 bases outside the gene matches. Germline V gene lookup returns CDR1 SGHNT and CDR2 YYREEE (reference sequence). The CDR3 DNA follows: TGTGCCAGCAGCTTCAGGACAGGGTTCACTGAAGCTTTCTTT. Translated, it gives CASSFRTGFTEAFF.

This clone was observed once. This CDR3 reads CASSPRGVDYGYTF. The CDR3 DNA reads as TGTGCCAGCAGCCCCAGGGGTGTGGACTATGGCTACACCTTC. This chain joins TRBV6-5 and TRBJ1-2, with D possibly being TRBD1 (6 bases). This CDR3 is 14 amino acids long. The germline V and J ends were trimmed by 6 bases and 3 bases, with 14 bases remaining between them. Per the germline V gene, CDR1 is MNHEY and CDR2 is SVGAGI.

V usage is TRBV6-1 and J usage is TRBJ1-3; D possibly corresponds to TRBD1 (6 bases). Germline-derived CDR1 and CDR2 are MNHNS and SASEGT. The V end lost 7 bases, the J end lost 8 bases, and 12 bases lay between the germline ends. The CDR3 extends over 12 amino acids. In DNA form, the CDR3 reads TGTGCCAGCACCGGGACAACGGACACCATATATTTT. It is translated as CASTGTTDTIYF.

The rearrangement links TRBV15 to TRBJ2-1, with TRBD2 matching 11 bases. In germline, CDR1 is LNHNV, CDR2 YYDKDF (reference sequence). With 1 base clipped from V and 3 bases from J, the junction kept 8 bases outside the gene matches. This CDR3 spans 18 amino acids. Here the CDR3 reads CATSRGSLAGAGYNEQFF. CDR3 nucleotides: TGTGCCACCAGCAGAGGGTCACTAGCGGGAGCGGGCTACAATGAGCAGTTCTTC.

J is TRBJ1-5 and V is TRBV19; TRBD1 aligns across 12 bases. The CDR3 loop spans 16 amino acids. In germline, CDR1 is LNHDA, CDR2 SQIVND (reference sequence). The ends lost 7 bases at V and 5 bases at J; junction bases unmatched: 9. The chain's CDR3 is CASIDRGQGAYQPQHF. CDR3 in DNA: TGTGCCAGTATCGACCGGGGACAGGGGGCCTATCAGCCCCAGCATTTT.

The chain recombines TRBV10-2 with TRBJ2-7; 9 positions match TRBD1. With V trimmed by 2 bases and J by 0 bases, 2 bases remained unmatched. Germline V gene lookup returns CDR1 WSHSY and CDR2 SAAADI. The CDR3 consists of 15 residues. CDR3: CASSERDRASYEQYF. DNA for the CDR3: TGCGCCAGCAGTGAGAGGGACAGGGCCTCCTACGAGCAGTACTTC.

This clone was recorded a few times. V gene TRBV7-2 combines with J gene TRBJ2-5, with 7 bases identical to TRBD1. V lost 5 bases to trimming and J lost 1 base; unmatched junction nucleotides: 10. Germline V gene sequence: CDR1 SGHTA, CDR2 FQGNSA. The CDR3 runs to 16 residues. CDR3 sequence (DNA): TGTGCCAGCAGCCTAGACAGGGCGCTAGGCCAAGAGACCCAGTACTTC. Translating gives CASSLDRALGQETQYF.

The V and J genes are TRBV19 and TRBJ2-7; TRBD2 aligns across 8 bases. CDR1 is LNHDA, CDR2 SQIVND, per germline (reference sequence). The CDR3 is 15 amino acids. With V trimmed by 3 bases and J by 2 bases, 6 bases remained unmatched. The CDR3 DNA reads as TGTGCCAGTAGTATTAAGTTTAGCGGGACCTACGAGCAGTACTTC. This translates into CASSIKFSGTYEQYF.

The V call is TRBV6-1, the J call TRBJ1-5; the match to TRBD1 covers 10 bases. In germline, CDR1 is MNHNS, CDR2 SASEGT. This CDR3 contains 15 residues. The ends lost 5 bases at V and 5 bases at J; junction bases unmatched: 6. CDR3 nucleotide sequence: TGTGCCAGCAGTTGGACAGGGGGTTTTGATCAGCCCCAGCATTTT. As protein: CASSWTGGFDQPQHF.

The chain couples TRBV27 to TRBJ1-2; 8 bases line up with TRBD1. Germline values: CDR1 MNHEY, CDR2 SMNVEV (reference sequence). The V and J ends lost 4 bases and 4 bases, in that order; junction bases with no gene match: 14. The CDR3 spans 17 residues. For the CDR3, the DNA is TGTGCCAGCAGTTCCTATACCGGACAGGGAGGAGGCTATGGCTACACCTTC. Translated, it gives CASSSYTGQGGGYGYTF.

This chain links TRBV10-3 with TRBJ2-4; 7 positions match TRBD2. Germline trimming cut 0 bases from V and 0 bases from J; bases unmatched to any gene: 11. Germline V CDR1 and CDR2: ENHRY, SYGVKD. The CDR3 length is 19 residues. The CDR3 nucleotides are TGTGCCATCAGTGAGTCGACTCTGGAGCGGGGACTAGCCAAAAACATTCAGTACTTC. It specifies CAISESTLERGLAKNIQYF.

The chain uses TRBV4-3 and TRBJ2-2; possibly TRBD2 for D (6 bases). In germline, CDR1 is LGHNA, CDR2 YSLEER. The CDR3 is 15 amino acids. V shed 0 bases and J shed 8 bases, with 13 bases lying between them. CDR3 sequence: CASSQDLPGTGELFF. The CDR3 bases are TGCGCCAGCAGCCAAGATCTACCGGGGACTGGGGAGCTGTTTTTT.

The rearrangement links TRBV27 to TRBJ1-1; D call uncertain. The CDR3 length is 14 residues. V shed 9 bases and J shed 3 bases, with 17 bases lying between them. Germline CDR1 reads MNHEY; CDR2 reads SMNVEV (reference sequence). The CDR3 nucleotides read TGTGCCAGTCACGAGGGTATGGCATACACTGAAGCTTTCTTT. It codes for CASHEGMAYTEAFF.

This rearrangement joins TRBV28 to TRBJ1-6, with D tentatively TRBD1 (6 bases). The CDR3 has 12 residues. Between the trimmed V and J ends, which lost 6 bases and 10 bases, there was a span of 10 bases. Germline-derived CDR1 and CDR2 are MDHEN and SYDVKM. The CDR3 DNA sequence: TGTGCCAGCAGACCCGGACAGTCACCCCTCCACTTT. Translation: CASRPGQSPLHF.

This clone appeared a few times. V usage is TRBV5-1 and J usage is TRBJ1-2; unclear D gene. Germline-derived CDR1 and CDR2 are SGHRS and YFSETQ. The CDR3 sequence is 14 residues long. V lost 0 bases to trimming and J lost 5 bases, with 11 bases between them. In DNA form, the CDR3 reads TGCGCCAGCAGCTTGGCCCAACAGATGTATGGCTACACCTTC. Its protein product is CASSLAQQMYGYTF.

J is TRBJ2-3 and V is TRBV5-1; D may be TRBD2 (6 bases). Deletions cut 3 bases from V and 2 bases from J, with 13 bases between. CDR1 SGHRS and CDR2 YFSETQ come from the germline V gene. This CDR3 is built from 15 residues. As DNA, the CDR3 is TGCGCCAGCAGCTCCGGACTAATCGACACAGATACGCAGTATTTT. Residues: CASSSGLIDTDTQYF. Full variable domain (outside the CDR3, taken from reference TRBV5-1 and TRBJ2-3): KAGVTQTPRYLIKTRGQQVTLSCSPISGHRSVSWYQQTPGQGLQFLFEYFSETQRNKGNFPGRFSGRQFSNSRSEMNVSTLELGDSALYLCASSSGLIDTDTQYFGPGTRLTVL.

This CDR3 is CASSIRQGVNSPLHF. The CDR3, as DNA: TGTGCCAGCAGCATTCGACAGGGAGTTAATTCACCCCTCCACTTT. The V call is TRBV11-2, the J call TRBJ1-6; TRBD1 agrees at 7 bases. Losses at the gene ends were 5 bases for V and 6 bases for J; bases not matched to a gene: 7. This CDR3 comprises 15 residues. The germline gives CDR1 SGHAT, CDR2 FQNNGV.

This clone was detected once. This rearrangement joins TRBV27 to TRBJ1-4; TRBD1 matches at 7 bases. CDR3 length equals 14 residues. The germline V gene has CDR1 MNHEY and CDR2 SMNVEV (reference sequence). J gave up 7 bases and V 3 bases, and 5 bases lay outside the gene matches. The CDR3 loop reads CASSFSGQFEKLFF. The CDR3 DNA reads as TGTGCCAGCAGTTTCTCGGGACAGTTTGAAAAACTGTTTTTT.

This chain connects TRBV4-3 to TRBJ1-1; the match to TRBD1 covers 9 bases. The germline V gene encodes CDR1 LGHNA and CDR2 YSLEER. The junction had 11 bases not matched to a gene; V was cut back by 4 bases and J by 11 bases. The CDR3 runs 14 residues. In DNA form, the CDR3 reads TGCGCCAGCAGCCCCACGTCCCGGGACAGGGAGGCTTTCTTT. Translated: CASSPTSRDREAFF.

The V call is TRBV5-6, the J call TRBJ1-2; D is unresolved. V lost 0 bases to trimming and J lost 4 bases, with 4 bases between them. CDR1 and CDR2 (germline): SGHDT, YYEEEE. The CDR3 is made up of 12 amino acids. CDR3 sequence reads: CASSLDGYGYTF. CDR3 DNA: TGTGCCAGCAGCTTGGACGGCTATGGCTACACCTTC.

The chain carries TRBV9 and TRBJ1-2; D not resolved. Trimming removed 0 bases from V and 2 bases from J, with 11 bases in between. This CDR3 region has 15 residues. Germline V CDR1 and CDR2: SGDLS, YYNGEE. Here the CDR3 reads CASSVGSGVNYGYTF. Written as DNA, the CDR3 is TGTGCCAGCAGCGTAGGTAGCGGAGTGAACTATGGCTACACCTTC.

The J gene is TRBJ1-5, the V gene TRBV4-1; D is ambiguous. V shed 0 bases and J shed 9 bases, with 9 bases lying between them. This CDR3 region has 13 residues. CDR1 and CDR2 (germline): MGHRA, YSYEKL. The CDR3 DNA follows: TGCGCCAGCAGCCAAGATCGGAGGACGCCCCAGCATTTT. Its translation: CASSQDRRTPQHF.

The chain joins TRBV7-2 to TRBJ2-3, with a tentative D call TRBD1 (5 bases). Between the trimmed V and J ends, which lost 2 bases and 5 bases, there was a span of 11 bases. CDR3 size: 14 residues. The V gene's germline CDR1 is SGHTA and CDR2 FQGNSA. The CDR3 loop is CASSLQGTKDTQYF. The CDR3 bases are TGTGCCAGCAGCTTACAGGGTACCAAAGATACGCAGTATTTT.

The chain's CDR3 is CASSLLTGPFGELFF. The CDR3 nucleotides are TGCGCCAGCAGCTTGTTGACAGGGCCATTCGGGGAGCTGTTTTTT. The rearrangement links TRBV5-1 to TRBJ2-2; TRBD1 aligns across 7 bases. CDR1 is SGHRS and CDR2 is YFSETQ in the germline V gene. V was pared by 1 base and J by 7 bases, with 7 bases of the junction left unmatched. The CDR3 loop spans 15 amino acids. Full variable domain (remainder filled in from reference TRBV5-1 and TRBJ2-2): KAGVTQTPRYLIKTRGQQVTLSCSPISGHRSVSWYQQTPGQGLQFLFEYFSETQRNKGNFPGRFSGRQFSNSRSEMNVSTLELGDSALYLCASSLLTGPFGELFFGEGSRLTVL.

CDR3 amino acids: CASGPGTSDKETQYF. The CDR3, as DNA: TGTGCTAGTGGTCCTGGAACTAGCGACAAAGAGACCCAGTACTTC. This chain uses TRBV12-5 with TRBJ2-5, with 7 bases identical to TRBD2. The CDR3 is made up of 15 amino acids. Germline assignment: CDR1 LGHNT and CDR2 FRNRAP. Trimming removed 5 bases from V and 3 bases from J; junction bases left unmatched: 9.

J is TRBJ1-1 and V is TRBV5-1; 8 bases are a match to TRBD1. The germline gives CDR1 SGHRS, CDR2 YFSETQ. This CDR3 is built from 15 residues. V dropped 0 bases and J dropped 1; count of bases not matched to a gene: 2. For the CDR3, the DNA is TGCGCCAGCAGCTTGGGGGGGACAGGGAACACTGAAGCTTTCTTT. Translated, it gives CASSLGGTGNTEAFF.

V is TRBV4-1 and J is TRBJ1-2; D might be TRBD1 (5 bases). Trimming removed 3 bases from V and 2 bases from J, with 13 bases in between. In germline, CDR1 is MGHRA, CDR2 YSYEKL. The CDR3 totals 15 residues. The CDR3 nucleotides are TGCGCCAGCAGCCACCCCGCGACAGCGAACTATGGCTACACCTTC. It is translated as CASSHPATANYGYTF.

The chain employs TRBV7-9 and TRBJ2-7; D unresolved. The CDR3 has 12 amino acids. Germline values: CDR1 SEHNR, CDR2 FQNEAQ (reference sequence). The V gene lost 2 bases and the J gene lost 6 bases, with 8 bases spanning the gap. This CDR3 reads CASSLPGPEQYF. The DNA of the CDR3 is TGTGCCAGCAGCTTACCAGGTCCCGAGCAGTACTTC. Combining the CDR3 with reference TRBV7-9 and TRBJ2-7 gives the whole variable domain DTGVSQNPRHKITKRGQNVTFRCDPISEHNRLYWYRQTLGQGPEFLTYFQNEAQLEKSRLLSDRFSAERPKGSFSTLEIQRTEQGDSAMYLCASSLPGPEQYFGPGTRLTVT.

V and J are TRBV27 and TRBJ2-2; tentatively, D is TRBD1 (5 bases). This CDR3 is built from 15 residues. Per the germline V gene, CDR1 is MNHEY and CDR2 is SMNVEV (reference sequence). The V gene lost 7 bases and the J gene lost 1 base, with 13 bases spanning the gap. CDR3 bases: TGTGCCAGCATCGAAAGGCAGGGGAACACCGGGGAGCTGTTTTTT. This codes for CASIERQGNTGELFF.

This clone was counted once. This sequence joins TRBV30 and TRBJ1-6; D is undetermined. Germline lookup yields CDR1 GTSNPN and CDR2 SVGIG (reference sequence). CDR3 length: 16 amino acids. Trimming took 4 bases from V and 7 from J, leaving 20 bases between them. CDR3 protein: CAWTRRIGPGNSPLHF. The CDR3 nucleotides read TGTGCCTGGACTCGTCGGATTGGACCGGGAAATTCACCCCTCCACTTT.

The chain uses TRBV4-3 and TRBJ1-1, with a weak D call TRBD1 (6 bases). Germline CDR1 is LGHNA and CDR2 is YSLEER. V was clipped by 1 base and J by 1 base, with 13 bases between them. This CDR3 comprises 16 residues. The CDR3 DNA reads as TGCGCCAGCAGCCAAGGCAGGCAGGGGACGAACACTGAAGCTTTCTTT. Translation gives CASSQGRQGTNTEAFF.

This chain links TRBV15 with TRBJ1-1; D is unresolved. CDR3 length: 12 residues. The ends were cut back, 7 bases at V and 4 bases at J, with 10 bases in the middle. Germline CDR1 is LNHNV and CDR2 is YYDKDF (reference sequence). CDR3 sequence: CATTGSATEAFF. The CDR3 DNA reads TGTGCCACCACAGGTTCGGCCACTGAAGCTTTCTTT.